This paragraph reports one T cell receptor (beta chain). With a much larger clone just one base away, this may be a read error. It was with a sample-barcoded 5' primer and a J-beta primer mix that a second PCR of about 6 to 11 cycles was run. TCRdb ran MiXCR on the 5' RACE reads and lists one entry per CDR3 protein. The data hold 1.5 million to 2 million distinct CDR3 sequences, with 28% observed a single time. This sample stems from a study of blood T cells in healthy people across ages. Germline V gene data show CDR1 as MNHEY and CDR2 as SVGAGI. The ends were cut back, 10 bases at V and 2 bases at J, with 12 bases in the middle. This CDR3 has 13 amino acids. PBMCs were isolated at a quantity of at least 6 million per sample.

Sequencing input: blood. This chain joins TRBV6-5 and TRBJ2-1; a weak D match, TRBD2 (6 bases). This receptor was identified in a woman aged 25 to 39 in good health. DNA for the CDR3: TGTGCCACAGGCGGGGTGACCTACAATGAGCAGTTCTTC. This gives the protein CATGGVTYNEQFF.